The 8 T cell receptor beta chains reported below all come from one sample, sequenced in a study of brain metastases from non-small cell lung cancer. Clones were sequenced by immunoSEQ multiplex PCR, and TCRdb holds only the in-frame ones, with some missing. The top ten clones hold 2.5% to 3.5% of a sample with approximately 4,300 clones, around 90% of them seen once. Material for sequencing was primary lung tumor tissue. These receptors all stem from a donor over 35 with non-small cell lung cancer.

V and J are TRBV3-1 (or the pseudogene TRBV3-2) and TRBJ2-3; D call uncertain. There are 15 residues in the CDR3. The germline V gene encodes CDR1 LGHDT and CDR2 YNNKEL (reference sequence). The germline V and J ends were trimmed by 2 bases and 3 bases, with 12 bases remaining between them. CDR3 protein: CASSQPEGLTDTQYF. CDR3 in DNA: TGTGCCAGCAGCCAACCAGAAGGCCTTACAGATACGCAGTATTTT.

The table lists this clone with a few counts. V gene TRBV6-6 combines with J gene TRBJ1-1; no firm D call. The CDR3 covers 13 residues. V was cut by 6 bases and J by 1 base, with 9 bases left in between. From germline, CDR1 is MNHNY and CDR2 SVGAGI (reference sequence). The CDR3 loop is CASRADPNTEAFF. The CDR3 DNA sequence: TGTGCCAGCAGGGCCGATCCGAACACTGAAGCTTTCTTT.

The chain links TRBV6-2 or TRBV6-3 to TRBJ1-6, with D unresolved. There are 14 residues in the CDR3. Germline loops: CDR1 MNHEY, CDR2 SVGEGT. Trimming removed 2 bases at V and 9 bases at J, with 11 bases between. CDR3: CASSYRVGGSPLHF. In DNA, the CDR3 is TGTGCCAGCAGTTACCGGGTCGGTGGTTCACCCCTCCACTTT.

The chain joins TRBV18 to TRBJ2-1; TRBD2 aligns across 13 bases. Germline lookup yields CDR1 KGHSH and CDR2 LQKENI. The CDR3 sequence is 14 residues long. The junction had 2 bases not matched to a gene; V was cut back by 6 bases and J by 6 bases. The CDR3 DNA reads TGTGCCAGCTCCGGACTAGCGGGAGCCAATGAGCAGTTCTTC. It encodes CASSGLAGANEQFF.

For this clone: Germline is not matched at one junction end, which may reflect a read error. The chain uses TRBV2 and TRBJ1-4, with a tentative D call TRBD1 (6 bases). CDR3 length equals 16 residues. CDR1 is SNHLY, CDR2 FYNNEI, per germline. The DNA of the CDR3 is TGTGCCAGCAGCGAAGAGGGAGGGACACGAAATGAAAAACTGTTTTTT. Residues: CASSEEGGTRNEKLFF.

A remark on this clone: One junction end disagrees with the germline gene, perhaps due to a read error. J is TRBJ1-5 and V is TRBV18; D uncertain. The CDR3 is 15 amino acids. Germline CDR1 KGHSH, CDR2 LQKENI. CDR3 in DNA: TGTGCTAGCTCACCCGGTTCGGTTAGCAATCAGCCCCAGCATTTT. As protein: CASSPGSVSNQPQHF.

The genes are TRBV7-3 and TRBJ2-1, with D possibly being TRBD2 (6 bases). Per the germline V gene, CDR1 is SGHTA and CDR2 is FQGTGA. CDR3 size: 12 residues. V gave up 4 bases and J gave up 6 bases, with 7 bases separating them. The CDR3: CASSSGGNEQFF. In DNA form, the CDR3 reads TGTGCCAGCAGCTCCGGGGGCAATGAGCAGTTCTTC. The full variable domain, with the rest looked up from reference TRBV7-3 and TRBJ2-1, is GAGVSQTPSNKVTEKGKYVELRCDPISGHTALYWYRQSLGQGPEFLIYFQGTGAADDSGLPNDRFFAVRPEGSVSTLKIQRTERGDSAVYLCASSSGGNEQFFGPGTRLTVL.

The chain is built from TRBV6-2 or TRBV6-3 and TRBJ1-1; 8 positions match TRBD1. After removal of 6 bases from V and 4 bases from J, the junction contained 7 bases not matched to a gene. The CDR3 has 14 residues. Germline V lookup: CDR1 MNHEY, CDR2 SVGEGT. The CDR3 DNA follows: TGTGCCAGCAGCAAACGGACAGGGCTCACTGAAGCTTTCTTT. The encoded protein is CASSKRTGLTEAFF.